This TCR beta chain emerged from a study of cytomegalovirus exposure and HLA in healthy donors. Assay used: immunoSEQ multiplex PCR; TCRdb lists only in-frame clones, some missing. The data show approximately 220,000 clones, around nine tenths seen once. The receptor was derived from a man younger than 35 in good health and CMV-seronegative. Sequencing was performed on PBMCs.

The chain's CDR3 is CASRSREGYGYTF. CDR3 nucleotide sequence: TGTGCCAGCAGATCCCGGGAAGGGTATGGCTACACCTTC. The rearrangement joins TRBV6-5 to TRBJ1-2; D gene unclear. CDR3 size: 13 residues. V shed 6 bases and J shed 5 bases, with 13 bases lying between them. Germline CDR1 MNHEY, CDR2 SVGAGI.